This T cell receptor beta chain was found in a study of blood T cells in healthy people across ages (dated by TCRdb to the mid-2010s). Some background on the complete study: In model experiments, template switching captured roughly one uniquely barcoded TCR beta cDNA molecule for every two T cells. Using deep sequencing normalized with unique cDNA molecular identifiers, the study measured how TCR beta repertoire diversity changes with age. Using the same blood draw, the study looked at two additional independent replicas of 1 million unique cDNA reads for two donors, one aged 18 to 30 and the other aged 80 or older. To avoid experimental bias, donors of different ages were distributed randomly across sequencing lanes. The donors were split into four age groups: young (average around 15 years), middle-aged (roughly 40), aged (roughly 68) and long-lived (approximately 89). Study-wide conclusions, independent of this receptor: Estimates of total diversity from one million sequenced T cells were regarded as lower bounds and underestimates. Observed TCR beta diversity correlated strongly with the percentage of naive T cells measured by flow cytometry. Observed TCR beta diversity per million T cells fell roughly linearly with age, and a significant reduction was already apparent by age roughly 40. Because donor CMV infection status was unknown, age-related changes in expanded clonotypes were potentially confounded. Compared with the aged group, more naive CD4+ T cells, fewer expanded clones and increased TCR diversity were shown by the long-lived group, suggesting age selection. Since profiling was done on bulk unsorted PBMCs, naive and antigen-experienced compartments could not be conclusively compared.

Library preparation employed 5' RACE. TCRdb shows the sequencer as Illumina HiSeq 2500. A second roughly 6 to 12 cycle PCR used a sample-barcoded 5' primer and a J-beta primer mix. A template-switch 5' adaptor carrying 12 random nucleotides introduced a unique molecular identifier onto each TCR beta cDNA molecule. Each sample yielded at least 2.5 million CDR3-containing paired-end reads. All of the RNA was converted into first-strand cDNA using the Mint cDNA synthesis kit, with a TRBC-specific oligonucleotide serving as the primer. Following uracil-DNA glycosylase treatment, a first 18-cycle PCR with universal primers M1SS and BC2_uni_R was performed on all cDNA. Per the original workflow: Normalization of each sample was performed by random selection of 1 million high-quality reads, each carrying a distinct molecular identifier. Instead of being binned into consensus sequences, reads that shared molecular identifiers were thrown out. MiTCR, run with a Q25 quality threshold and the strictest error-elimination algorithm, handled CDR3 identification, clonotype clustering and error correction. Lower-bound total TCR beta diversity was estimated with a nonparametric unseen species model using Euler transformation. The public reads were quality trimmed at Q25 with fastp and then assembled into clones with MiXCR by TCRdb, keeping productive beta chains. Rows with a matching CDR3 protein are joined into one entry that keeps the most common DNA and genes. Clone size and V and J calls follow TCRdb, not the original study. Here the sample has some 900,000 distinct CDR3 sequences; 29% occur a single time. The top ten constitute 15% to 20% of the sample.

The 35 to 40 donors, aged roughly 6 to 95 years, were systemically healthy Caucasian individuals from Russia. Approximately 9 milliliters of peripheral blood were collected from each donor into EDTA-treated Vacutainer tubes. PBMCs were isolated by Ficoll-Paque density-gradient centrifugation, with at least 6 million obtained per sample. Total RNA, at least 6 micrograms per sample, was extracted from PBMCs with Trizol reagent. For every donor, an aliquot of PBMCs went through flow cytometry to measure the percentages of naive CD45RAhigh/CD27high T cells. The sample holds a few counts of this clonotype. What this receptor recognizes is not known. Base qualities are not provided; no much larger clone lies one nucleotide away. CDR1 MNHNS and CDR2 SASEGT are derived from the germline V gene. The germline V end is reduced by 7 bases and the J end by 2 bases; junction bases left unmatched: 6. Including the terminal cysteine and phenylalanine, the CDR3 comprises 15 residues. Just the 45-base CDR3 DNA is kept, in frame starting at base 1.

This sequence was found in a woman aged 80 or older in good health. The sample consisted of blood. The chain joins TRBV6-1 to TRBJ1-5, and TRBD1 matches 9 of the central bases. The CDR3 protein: CASTPRDRGNQPQHF. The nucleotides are TGTGCCAGCACTCCGAGGGACAGGGGCAATCAGCCCCAGCATTTT.